This T cell receptor (beta chain) was recorded in a study of cytomegalovirus exposure and HLA in healthy donors. Germline CDR1 is SGHNT and CDR2 is YENEEA. V was shortened by 3 bases and J by 6 bases, with 14 bases between the two germline ends. The CDR3 runs to 14 residues. The PCR made use of 60 Vbeta and 13 Jbeta primers. Sequenced by immunoSEQ multiplex PCR; TCRdb stores in-frame clones only, minus some. This listing includes about 130,000 clones. The sequence was obtained from a man in his forties in good health and CMV-seronegative. Sequencing input: PBMCs. This chain links TRBV11-3 with TRBJ1-1; D gene unclear. The CDR3 DNA reads TGTGCCAGCAGCTTCGGACTCTCACTCTCTGAAGCTTTCTTT. Translated, it gives CASSFGLSLSEAFF.